The T cell receptor beta chain described here comes from a study of T cell clonality in common variable immunodeficiency. The CDR3 contains 11 residues. Between the trimmed V and J ends, which lost 0 bases and 6 bases, there was a span of 5 bases. Germline V gene data show CDR1 as DFQATT and CDR2 as SNEGSKA (reference sequence). This clone was detected many times. Its antigen is undetermined. The CDR3 is cut off 3 residues early in the read; its end comes from the germline J gene. The repertoire was sequenced with immunoSEQ multiplex PCR; TCRdb's copy has only in-frame clones and lacks some. This sample has tens of thousands of clones, each found more than once. Findings and caveats of the study: Fewer TCRbeta clones were shared among CVID subjects than controls. The cause of increased CVID clonality remains unclear without subpopulation sequencing. Patient heterogeneity in the CVID cohort limited correlations between repertoire features and clinical complications.

Sequencing input: peripheral blood mononuclear cells. This TCR was recovered from a person aged 18 to 70 in good health. The chain uses TRBV20-1 and TRBJ1-2, with D unclear. The part of the CDR3 DNA that was read is TGCAGTGCTAGAGATTTCAATGGC. This gives the protein CSARDFNG. The entire CDR3 protein reads CSARDFNGYTF.